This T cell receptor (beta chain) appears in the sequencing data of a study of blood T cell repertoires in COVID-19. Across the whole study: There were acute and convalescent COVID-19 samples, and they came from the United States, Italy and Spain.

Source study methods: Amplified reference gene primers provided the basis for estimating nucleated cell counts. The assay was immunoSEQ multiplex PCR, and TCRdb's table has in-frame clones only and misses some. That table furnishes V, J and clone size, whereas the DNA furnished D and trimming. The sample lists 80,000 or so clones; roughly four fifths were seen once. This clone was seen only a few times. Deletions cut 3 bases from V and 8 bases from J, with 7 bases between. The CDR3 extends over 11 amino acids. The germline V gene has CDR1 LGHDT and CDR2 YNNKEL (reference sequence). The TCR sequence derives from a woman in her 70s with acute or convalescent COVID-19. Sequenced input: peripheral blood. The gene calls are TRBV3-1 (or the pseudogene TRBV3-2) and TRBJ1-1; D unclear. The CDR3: CASSQSAEAFF. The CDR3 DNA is TGTGCCAGCAGCCAGAGCGCCGAAGCTTTCTTT.